The rows below give T cell receptor beta chains drawn from one sample of a study of blood T cells in healthy people across ages. Via MiXCR, TCRdb re-called the 5' RACE reads, giving one row per CDR3 protein. The table lists 850,000 to 1,000,000 distinct CDR3 sequences, under 50% of them singletons. The specimen sequenced was blood. The source is a man aged 25-45 years in good health. CDR3s include the opening cysteine and the closing phenylalanine or tryptophan. A D gene is named only where the DNA matches it firmly. Some rows have no size entry. The others give once, few or many, or a class for an expanded clone.

clone_size: .; j_call: TRBJ2-3; v_call: TRBV7-2; d_call: .; cdr3_aa: CASNLGGILDTQYF; cdr3_nt: TGTGCCAGCAACTTAGGGGGGATCTTGGATACGCAGTATTTT
clone_size: few; j_call: TRBJ2-7; v_call: TRBV27; d_call: TRBD2; cdr3_aa: CASSLKRGYYEQYF; cdr3_nt: TGTGCCAGCAGTTTAAAGCGGGGTTATTACGAGCAGTACTTC
clone_size: .; j_call: TRBJ2-1; v_call: TRBV5-1; d_call: TRBD2; cdr3_aa: CASRAGDEQFF; cdr3_nt: TGCGCCAGCAGAGCGGGGGATGAGCAGTTCTTC
clone_size: .; j_call: TRBJ2-1; v_call: TRBV12-3/TRBV12-4; d_call: .; cdr3_aa: CASSLPGTYNEQFF; cdr3_nt: TGTGCCAGCAGTTTACCAGGGACCTACAATGAGCAGTTCTTC
clone_size: .; j_call: TRBJ2-7; v_call: TRBV7-2; d_call: .; cdr3_aa: CASSLERGASYEQYF; cdr3_nt: TGTGCCAGCAGCTTAGAACGGGGAGCCTCCTACGAGCAGTACTTC
clone_size: .; j_call: TRBJ1-1; v_call: TRBV2; d_call: .; cdr3_aa: CASSESARNTEAFF; cdr3_nt: TGTGCCAGCAGTGAAAGTGCCAGAAACACTGAAGCTTTCTTT
clone_size: .; j_call: TRBJ1-1; v_call: TRBV7-8; d_call: .; cdr3_aa: CASSSNVGNTEAFF; cdr3_nt: TGTGCCAGCAGCTCTAACGTGGGCAACACTGAAGCTTTCTTT
clone_size: .; j_call: TRBJ2-7; v_call: TRBV28; d_call: .; cdr3_aa: CASSSPGGASYEQYF; cdr3_nt: TGTGCCAGCAGTTCCCCGGGGGGCGCCTCCTACGAGCAGTACTTC
clone_size: .; j_call: TRBJ2-3; v_call: TRBV7-2; d_call: TRBD2; cdr3_aa: CASTLKLAGSTDTQYF; cdr3_nt: TGTGCCAGCACCTTAAAACTAGCGGGAAGCACAGATACGCAGTATTTT
clone_size: .; j_call: TRBJ2-1; v_call: TRBV10-3; d_call: TRBD2; cdr3_aa: CAISPGLAGASFNEQFF; cdr3_nt: TGTGCCATCAGTCCGGGACTAGCGGGGGCCTCGTTCAATGAGCAGTTCTTC
clone_size: .; j_call: TRBJ2-2; v_call: TRBV20-1; d_call: .; cdr3_aa: CSARLSNTGELFF; cdr3_nt: TGCAGTGCTAGGCTCTCGAACACCGGGGAGCTGTTTTTT
clone_size: .; j_call: TRBJ2-5; v_call: TRBV20-1; d_call: .; cdr3_aa: CSARDFIRETQYF; cdr3_nt: TGCAGTGCTAGGGACTTTATTCGAGAGACCCAGTACTTC
clone_size: few; j_call: TRBJ2-7; v_call: TRBV20-1; d_call: .; cdr3_aa: CSATDGLFPEQYF; cdr3_nt: TGCAGTGCTACGGACGGGCTTTTCCCCGAGCAGTACTTC
clone_size: many; j_call: TRBJ2-1; v_call: TRBV6-2/TRBV6-3; d_call: .; cdr3_aa: CASSSLPGGGYSYNEQFF; cdr3_nt: TGTGCCAGCAGTTCCCTCCCCGGGGGCGGGTATTCCTACAATGAGCAGTTCTTC
clone_size: .; j_call: TRBJ2-3; v_call: TRBV9; d_call: .; cdr3_aa: CASSVNLADTQYF; cdr3_nt: TGTGCCAGCAGCGTAAATTTAGCCGATACGCAGTATTTT
clone_size: many; j_call: TRBJ2-2; v_call: TRBV4-1; d_call: .; cdr3_aa: CASSQDWGTGELFF; cdr3_nt: TGCGCCAGCAGCCAAGATTGGGGCACCGGGGAGCTGTTTTTT
clone_size: few; j_call: TRBJ2-7; v_call: TRBV30; d_call: .; cdr3_aa: CAWSVQASYEQYF; cdr3_nt: TGTGCCTGGAGTGTCCAAGCCTCCTACGAGCAGTACTTC
clone_size: few; j_call: TRBJ2-1; v_call: TRBV29-1; d_call: .; cdr3_aa: CSVERAARDEQFF; cdr3_nt: TGCAGCGTTGAAAGGGCAGCCAGAGATGAGCAGTTCTTC
clone_size: few; j_call: TRBJ1-4; v_call: TRBV3-1; d_call: .; cdr3_aa: CASSQEGILDRKLFF; cdr3_nt: TGTGCCAGCAGCCAAGAAGGGATACTGGACAGAAAACTGTTTTTT
clone_size: .; j_call: TRBJ2-1; v_call: TRBV2; d_call: .; cdr3_aa: CASSEERGQGPYNEQFF; cdr3_nt: TGTGCCAGCAGTGAGGAGAGAGGGCAGGGGCCCTACAATGAGCAGTTCTTC
clone_size: few; j_call: TRBJ2-7; v_call: TRBV21-1; d_call: .; cdr3_aa: CASSIRQGASPYEQYF; cdr3_nt: TGTGCCAGCAGCATCCGACAGGGGGCTAGTCCCTACGAGCAGTACTTC
clone_size: .; j_call: TRBJ2-3; v_call: TRBV2; d_call: .; cdr3_aa: CASRAVGTAQYF; cdr3_nt: TGTGCCAGCAGGGCCGTTGGGACGGCGCAGTATTTT
clone_size: .; j_call: TRBJ2-6; v_call: TRBV30; d_call: .; cdr3_aa: CAWSNSGANVLTF; cdr3_nt: TGTGCCTGGAGTAACTCCGGGGCCAACGTCCTGACTTTC
clone_size: few; j_call: TRBJ2-7; v_call: TRBV6-1; d_call: .; cdr3_aa: CASSDRRIEQYF; cdr3_nt: TGTGCCAGCAGTGATCGGCGGATCGAGCAGTACTTC
clone_size: .; j_call: TRBJ2-7; v_call: TRBV5-6; d_call: TRBD1; cdr3_aa: CASNPGTGSYEQYF; cdr3_nt: TGTGCCAGCAATCCCGGGACAGGCTCCTACGAGCAGTACTTC
clone_size: .; j_call: TRBJ1-1; v_call: TRBV7-2; d_call: .; cdr3_aa: CASSLGAGPTEAFF; cdr3_nt: TGTGCCAGCAGCTTAGGTGCAGGGCCCACTGAAGCTTTCTTT
clone_size: once; j_call: TRBJ2-7; v_call: TRBV6-2/TRBV6-3; d_call: TRBD2; cdr3_aa: CASSYSSGKRGGSLYEQYF; cdr3_nt: TGTGCCAGCAGTTACTCGTCGGGGAAGCGGGGGGGTTCCCTCTACGAGCAGTACTTC
clone_size: .; j_call: TRBJ2-7; v_call: TRBV5-6; d_call: TRBD2; cdr3_aa: CASRRAGGYEQYF; cdr3_nt: TGTGCCAGCAGACGAGCGGGGGGCTACGAGCAGTACTTC
clone_size: .; j_call: TRBJ2-5; v_call: TRBV7-2; d_call: TRBD2; cdr3_aa: CASSSGLAGVWYF; cdr3_nt: TGTGCCAGCAGCTCGGGACTAGCGGGAGTTTGGTACTTC
clone_size: .; j_call: TRBJ1-5; v_call: TRBV6-2/TRBV6-3; d_call: .; cdr3_aa: CASSYSSGFNQPRHF; cdr3_nt: TGTGCCAGCAGTTACTCGTCGGGCTTCAATCAGCCCCGGCATTTT
clone_size: few; j_call: TRBJ2-5; v_call: TRBV2; d_call: TRBD2; cdr3_aa: CASSVGLAGGLETQYF; cdr3_nt: TGTGCCAGCAGTGTCGGACTAGCGGGGGGATTAGAGACCCAGTACTTC
clone_size: few; j_call: TRBJ2-3; v_call: TRBV6-2/TRBV6-3; d_call: .; cdr3_aa: CASSYPQGLVSDTQYF; cdr3_nt: TGTGCCAGCAGTTACCCCCAGGGGCTGGTATCAGATACGCAGTATTTT
clone_size: few; j_call: TRBJ2-3; v_call: TRBV11-2; d_call: TRBD2; cdr3_aa: CASSLGGLVTDTQYF; cdr3_nt: TGTGCCAGCAGCTTAGGAGGACTAGTGACAGATACGCAGTATTTT
clone_size: .; j_call: TRBJ2-2; v_call: TRBV5-1; d_call: .; cdr3_aa: CASREGYGAGELFF; cdr3_nt: TGCGCCAGCAGGGAAGGCTACGGCGCCGGGGAGCTGTTTTTT
clone_size: .; j_call: TRBJ2-1; v_call: TRBV10-3; d_call: TRBD1; cdr3_aa: CAISDGQGLEEQFF; cdr3_nt: TGTGCCATCAGTGATGGACAGGGACTTGAGGAGCAGTTCTTC
clone_size: .; j_call: TRBJ2-5; v_call: TRBV6-2/TRBV6-3; d_call: .; cdr3_aa: CASTQAGALSETQYF; cdr3_nt: TGTGCCAGCACCCAAGCCGGGGCCCTTTCGGAGACCCAGTACTTC
clone_size: few; j_call: TRBJ2-5; v_call: TRBV7-2; d_call: .; cdr3_aa: CASSSGINVETQYF; cdr3_nt: TGTGCCAGCAGCTCGGGGATTAATGTGGAGACCCAGTACTTC
clone_size: .; j_call: TRBJ1-4; v_call: TRBV6-6; d_call: TRBD1; cdr3_aa: CASSYSSGTANEKLFF; cdr3_nt: TGTGCCAGCAGTTACTCGAGCGGGACAGCTAATGAAAAACTGTTTTTT
clone_size: .; j_call: TRBJ1-2; v_call: TRBV28; d_call: .; cdr3_aa: CASSFVGQASPNYGYTF; cdr3_nt: TGTGCCAGCAGTTTCGTGGGACAAGCCTCCCCTAACTATGGCTACACCTTC
clone_size: .; j_call: TRBJ1-2; v_call: TRBV12-3/TRBV12-4; d_call: .; cdr3_aa: CASSLAGLRGYTF; cdr3_nt: TGTGCCAGCAGTTTAGCAGGGCTACGGGGCTACACCTTC
clone_size: .; j_call: TRBJ2-3; v_call: TRBV5-1; d_call: .; cdr3_aa: CASSLPDYINTDTQYF; cdr3_nt: TGCGCCAGCAGCTTGCCCGACTATATTAACACAGATACGCAGTATTTT
clone_size: .; j_call: TRBJ1-4; v_call: TRBV7-6; d_call: .; cdr3_aa: CASSVRLWEKLFF; cdr3_nt: TGTGCCAGCAGCGTGCGACTGTGGGAAAAACTGTTTTTT